These 25 T cell receptor beta chains share one sample of origin, sequenced in a study of blood T cell repertoires in COVID-19. Some clones are missing from TCRdb's copy, which holds only in-frame ones; the method was immunoSEQ multiplex PCR. This sample carries tens of thousands of clones, 87% of them seen once, and the ten largest clones take approximately 29%. The sequenced sample was peripheral blood. The origin of the receptors is a woman of 80 years or more with active or convalescent COVID-19.

The chain uses TRBV19 and TRBJ2-1; no clear D gene. V lost 4 bases and J 3 bases, leaving 13 bases between the germline ends. The CDR3 extends over 15 amino acids. Germline loops: CDR1 LNHDA, CDR2 SQIVND (reference sequence). The CDR3 loop is CASSSDTQIYNEQFF. As DNA, the CDR3 is TGTGCCAGTAGTAGTGACACACAAATCTACAATGAGCAGTTCTTC.

This chain joins TRBV6-5 and TRBJ1-2; 7 bases map to TRBD1. Germline CDR1 is MNHEY and CDR2 is SVGAGI. V gave up 7 bases and J gave up 2 bases; unmatched junction bases: 4. The CDR3 is 13 residues long. The CDR3: CASTADRNYGYTF. Here the CDR3 DNA reads TGTGCCAGCACCGCGGACAGGAACTATGGCTACACCTTC.

V and J are TRBV11-2 and TRBJ2-5; D uncertain. Trimming took off 1 base at V and 5 bases at J, with 14 bases between the two ends. This CDR3 is 15 amino acids long. CDR1 is SGHAT and CDR2 is FQNNGV in the germline V gene. The CDR3 region is CASSLGGGRRETQYF. The CDR3 DNA follows: TGTGCCAGCAGCTTAGGTGGCGGCCGCCGGGAGACCCAGTACTTC.

V and J are TRBV7-9 and TRBJ1-6, with TRBD1 as a possible D gene (5 bases). Germline V CDR1 and CDR2: SEHNR, FQNEAQ (reference sequence). The CDR3 totals 13 residues. V was shortened by 3 bases and J by 7 bases, with 7 bases between the two germline ends. This CDR3 reads CASSLTENSPLHF. The DNA of the CDR3 is TGTGCCAGCAGCTTGACAGAGAATTCACCCCTCCACTTT.

This rearrangement joins TRBV7-2 to TRBJ2-3, with D possibly TRBD2 on 6 matching bases. The CDR3 is 15 residues long. Germline-derived CDR1 and CDR2 are SGHTA and FQGNSA. The V gene lost 5 bases and the J gene lost 4 bases, with 16 bases spanning the gap. The DNA for the CDR3 is TGTGCCAGCAGCAGCCCCACTAGCAGCCCAGATACGCAGTATTTT. It encodes CASSSPTSSPDTQYF.

This sequence joins TRBV7-2 and TRBJ1-1; maybe TRBD1 (6 bases). The V and J ends lost 2 bases and 0 bases respectively, with 13 bases between them. Germline CDR1 SGHTA, CDR2 FQGNSA. This CDR3 comprises 16 residues. CDR3 sequence reads: CASSLFRTAMNTEAFF. As DNA, the CDR3 is TGTGCCAGCAGCTTATTTAGGACAGCCATGAACACTGAAGCTTTCTTT.

The chain uses TRBV27 and TRBJ2-2, with 9 bases fitting TRBD2. After removal of 1 base from V and 0 bases from J, the junction contained 3 bases not matched to a gene. Germline CDR1 MNHEY, CDR2 SMNVEV (reference sequence). CDR3 length: 17 residues. The DNA for the CDR3 is TGTGCCAGCAGTTTATTTCTAGCGGGGACGAACACCGGGGAGCTGTTTTTT. This encodes CASSLFLAGTNTGELFF.

This clone showed up just a few times. The chain recombines TRBV7-2 with TRBJ2-7; D might be TRBD1 (6 bases). Germline values: CDR1 SGHTA, CDR2 FQGNSA. The CDR3 has 14 amino acids. V lost 4 bases and J 2 bases, leaving 12 bases between the germline ends. The CDR3 nucleotides are TGTGCCAGCAGCTCCTCAGGGGTGGCCTACGAGCAGTACTTC. It encodes CASSSSGVAYEQYF.

The sample holds a few counts of this clone. J is TRBJ2-5 and V is TRBV10-3, with a possible D match to TRBD2 (5 bases). Looked up from germline, CDR1 is ENHRY and CDR2 is SYGVKD. The ends were cut back, 2 bases at V and 5 bases at J, with 9 bases in the middle. The CDR3 contains 13 residues. In DNA form, the CDR3 reads TGTGCCATCAGTGAGCTAGCCCGGGAGACCCAGTACTTC. It yields the protein CAISELARETQYF.

J is TRBJ1-1 and V is TRBV19, with D maybe TRBD1 (6 bases). V was clipped by 4 bases and J by 4 bases, with 16 bases between them. CDR3 length: 15 residues. Germline V gene lookup returns CDR1 LNHDA and CDR2 SQIVND (reference sequence). The CDR3 reads CASSTSSTRGTEAFF. CDR3 coding DNA: TGTGCCAGTAGTACGTCTTCTACCAGGGGCACTGAAGCTTTCTTT.

The gene calls are TRBV7-9 and TRBJ1-4; tentatively, D is TRBD1 (5 bases). Per germline, CDR1 SEHNR and CDR2 FQNEAQ (reference sequence). The CDR3 covers 15 residues. The V and J ends lost 2 bases and 8 bases respectively, with 15 bases between them. CDR3 in amino acids: CASSLWEERDEKLFF. In DNA, the CDR3 is TGTGCCAGCAGCTTATGGGAGGAAAGGGACGAAAAACTGTTTTTT.

The genes are TRBV28 and TRBJ1-5; D is possibly TRBD1 (5 bases). This CDR3 region has 13 residues. Deletions cut 4 bases from V and 6 bases from J, with 10 bases between. Per germline, CDR1 MDHEN and CDR2 SYDVKM. CDR3 in DNA: TGTGCCAGCAGTTGGGTCGGGGGTCAGCCCCAGCATTTT. Translation gives CASSWVGGQPQHF.

The chain links TRBV5-6 to TRBJ2-1; 8 bases fit TRBD2. The CDR3 has 17 residues. V dropped 3 bases and J dropped 7; count of bases not matched to a gene: 15. Germline CDR1 reads SGHDT; CDR2 reads YYEEEE. CDR3 in DNA: TGTGCCAGCAGCTCCTACCTACCGGGACTAGGACTAAATGAGCAGTTCTTC. It yields the protein CASSSYLPGLGLNEQFF.

The genes are TRBV7-3 and TRBJ2-1; perhaps TRBD2 as D (8 bases). V was shortened by 7 bases and J by 8 bases, with 21 bases between the two germline ends. In germline, CDR1 is SGHTA, CDR2 FQGTGA. The CDR3 runs 15 residues. CDR3 sequence (DNA): TGTGCCAGCACGAAGAACAGGGGACTAGTCGATGAGCAGTTCTTC. Its translation: CASTKNRGLVDEQFF.

The gene calls are TRBV29-1 and TRBJ2-3; no reliable D call. The germline V gene encodes CDR1 SQVTM and CDR2 ANQGSEA. V was clipped by 5 bases and J by 6 bases, with 6 bases between them. The CDR3 has 10 amino acids. CDR3 residues: CSVRADTQYF. The CDR3 bases are TGCAGCGTTCGTGCGGATACGCAGTATTTT.

In DNA form, the CDR3 reads TGCAGCATATACCGGACAGATACGCAGTATTTT. This codes for CSIYRTDTQYF. The V gene is TRBV29-1, the J gene TRBJ2-3; D is unclear. Trimming pared 8 bases from V and 3 bases from J, leaving 9 bases between. Germline CDR1 is SQVTM and CDR2 is ANQGSEA. The CDR3 loop spans 11 amino acids.

J is TRBJ1-1 and V is TRBV7-2, with D perhaps matching TRBD1 (5 bases). Germline-derived CDR1 and CDR2 are SGHTA and FQGNSA. The V end was cut by 1 base, the J end by 4 bases, with 13 bases between. The CDR3 is 15 amino acids. As DNA, the CDR3 is TGTGCCAGCAGCTTAGAGGGGCTGCGGAGCACTGAAGCTTTCTTT. Translation gives CASSLEGLRSTEAFF.

The V call is TRBV12-3 or TRBV12-4, the J call TRBJ2-7, with D unclear. This CDR3 has 12 residues. The V end lost 4 bases, the J end lost 5 bases, and 9 bases lay between the germline ends. The CDR3 sequence: CASSSRLDEQYF. DNA for the CDR3: TGTGCCAGCAGTTCCCGGTTGGACGAGCAGTACTTC.

This rearrangement joins TRBV7-9 to TRBJ1-4, with a possible D match to TRBD1 (6 bases). Germline V gene sequence: CDR1 SEHNR, CDR2 FQNEAQ (reference sequence). V was trimmed by 4 bases and J by 8 bases, leaving 14 bases between them. This CDR3 has 14 residues. The CDR3 nucleotides read TGTGCCAGCAGCTCCGACAGGACTCGGGAAAAACTGTTTTTT. As protein: CASSSDRTREKLFF.

The chain couples TRBV15 to TRBJ1-5, with 7 bases matching TRBD1. Germline V CDR1 and CDR2: LNHNV, YYDKDF (reference sequence). The CDR3 length is 17 residues. The ends lost 3 bases at V and 5 bases at J; junction bases unmatched: 13. CDR3 region: CATSRQHSGQIHQPQHF. CDR3 coding DNA: TGTGCCACCAGCAGGCAACATTCGGGACAGATACATCAGCCCCAGCATTTT.

This clone was detected a few times. The V call is TRBV30, the J call TRBJ2-1; D uncertain. Trimming stripped 1 base from V and 0 bases from J, with 13 bases between. Germline V gene lookup returns CDR1 GTSNPN and CDR2 SVGIG (reference sequence). The CDR3 consists of 16 residues. CDR3 sequence: CAWSDIGEVSYNEQFF. The CDR3 DNA reads as TGTGCCTGGAGTGATATAGGAGAGGTCTCCTACAATGAGCAGTTCTTC.

The chain uses TRBV27 and TRBJ2-1; unclear D gene. Trimming removed 6 bases at V and 0 bases at J, with 9 bases between. This CDR3 comprises 14 residues. CDR1 MNHEY and CDR2 SMNVEV come from the germline V gene (reference sequence). The CDR3 here is CASSPASSYNEQFF. In nucleotides, the CDR3 is TGTGCCAGCAGCCCAGCGAGCTCCTACAATGAGCAGTTCTTC.

A note on this clone: A junction end diverges from the germline sequence, so it may reflect a read error. The J gene is TRBJ2-3, the V gene TRBV2; TRBD2 agrees at 12 bases. Looked up from germline, CDR1 is SNHLY and CDR2 is FYNNEI. The CDR3 spans 16 residues. The CDR3 DNA is TGTACCAGCAGCCTACTAGCGGGGGGCGTCACAGATACGCAGTATTTT. This sequence encodes CTSSLLAGGVTDTQYF.

The rearrangement links TRBV6-2 or TRBV6-3 to TRBJ1-2; D is unresolved. Trimming stripped 2 bases from V and 4 bases from J, with 20 bases between. Germline-derived CDR1 and CDR2 are MNHEY and SVGEGT. The CDR3 is 17 amino acids. The CDR3 nucleotides are TGTGCCAGCAGTTACCCCATATTATGGGCGCGCGCCTATGGCTACACCTTC. This sequence encodes CASSYPILWARAYGYTF.

This sequence joins TRBV5-8 and TRBJ2-7, with a weak D call TRBD1 (6 bases). The CDR3 runs to 12 residues. CDR1 SGHTS and CDR2 YDEGEE come from the germline V gene. V lost 4 bases, J lost 10 bases, and 15 bases lay in between. This chain's CDR3 is CASSHRQVFQYF. As DNA, the CDR3 is TGTGCCAGCAGCCACCGACAGGTTTTTCAGTACTTC.